These 25 T cell receptor beta chains were sequenced from one sample in a study of T cell clonotyping in hematopoietic cell transplantation. Sequencing used immunoSEQ multiplex PCR; TCRdb keeps in-frame clones, though not all of them. The profile shows approximately 4,300 clones, about 95% of them singletons. The material was PBMCs, obtained 30 days after allogeneic stem cell transplant. The receptors were sampled from a male patient aged 45-60 years who had an allogeneic stem cell transplant from a related donor, so the T cells may come from the graft donor. Some clones in this sample may be carry-over from other donors' samples.

The chain carries TRBV19 and TRBJ1-2; perhaps TRBD1 as D (6 bases). CDR1 is LNHDA and CDR2 is SQIVND in the germline V gene (reference sequence). V was cut by 8 bases and J by 3 bases, with 13 bases left in between. There are 13 residues in the CDR3. The CDR3 coding sequence is TGTGCCAGTCGCTTTCAGGGGCACTATGGCTACACCTTC. Translation: CASRFQGHYGYTF. Filled out from reference TRBV19 and TRBJ1-2, the complete variable domain reads DGGITQSPKYLFRKEGQNVTLSCEQNLNHDAMYWYRQDPGQGLRLIYYSQIVNDFQKGDIAEGYSVSREKKESFPLTVTSAQKNPTAFYLCASRFQGHYGYTFGSGTRLTVV.

The chain combines TRBV7-2 with TRBJ1-5; D is unresolved. This CDR3 has 12 residues. Per the germline V gene, CDR1 is SGHTA and CDR2 is FQGNSA. Trimming left V 8 bases short and J 3 bases short, with 8 bases between. The CDR3 spells CASGFDNQPQHF. CDR3 DNA: TGTGCCAGCGGGTTTGACAATCAGCCCCAGCATTTT.

The chain couples TRBV7-8 to TRBJ2-1, with D tentatively TRBD2 (6 bases). The CDR3 totals 15 residues. The V end lost 8 bases, the J end lost 0 bases, and 14 bases lay between the germline ends. Germline loops: CDR1 SGHVS, CDR2 FQNEAQ. The CDR3 DNA sequence: TGTGCCAGCTCAAACGGGGGAGTCTCCTACAATGAGCAGTTCTTC. The encoded protein is CASSNGGVSYNEQFF. The variable domain in full, completed from reference TRBV7-8 and TRBJ2-1, reads GAGVSQSPRYKVAKRGQDVALRCDPISGHVSLFWYQQALGQGPEFLTYFQNEAQLDKSGLPSDRFFAERPEGSVSTLKIQRTQQEDSAVYLCASSNGGVSYNEQFFGPGTRLTVL.

This chain links TRBV28 with TRBJ1-1; D ambiguous. Trimming stripped 3 bases from V and 7 bases from J, with 3 bases between. Germline V gene sequence: CDR1 MDHEN, CDR2 SYDVKM. This CDR3 region has 10 residues. CDR3 coding DNA: TGTGCCAGCAGTTTGGATGAAGCTTTCTTT. Translated, it gives CASSLDEAFF.

The rearrangement uses TRBV2 and TRBJ2-2; tentatively, D is TRBD2 (5 bases). The germline gives CDR1 SNHLY, CDR2 FYNNEI. This CDR3 region has 14 residues. V dropped 2 bases and J dropped 4 bases, with 8 bases sitting between them. The CDR3 DNA sequence: TGTGCCAGCAGTGAACTCGCGGGCACCGGGGAGCTGTTTTTT. This translates into CASSELAGTGELFF.

DNA for the CDR3: TGTGCCAGCAGCCCCCGACAGAGACTACTACCTAACTATGGCTACACCTTC. This sequence encodes CASSPRQRLLPNYGYTF. J is TRBJ1-2 and V is TRBV9; perhaps TRBD1 as D (5 bases). The V end lost 4 bases, the J end lost 0 bases, and 19 bases lay between the germline ends. Germline V gene data show CDR1 as SGDLS and CDR2 as YYNGEE. This CDR3 contains 17 residues.

The chain has TRBV5-4 and TRBJ1-4, with 11 nucleotides matching TRBD1. Trimming removed 3 bases from V and 7 bases from J; junction bases left unmatched: 8. The CDR3 runs 16 residues. The germline V gene has CDR1 SGHNT and CDR2 YYREEE (reference sequence). The CDR3 region is CASSSITDRGREKLFF. In nucleotides, the CDR3 is TGTGCCAGCAGCTCGATCACGGACAGGGGGCGTGAAAAACTGTTTTTT.

The chain has TRBV12-5 and TRBJ1-5, with a possible D match to TRBD1 (5 bases). Between the trimmed V and J ends, which lost 0 bases and 2 bases, there was a span of 14 bases. The germline CDR1 and CDR2 sequences are LGHNT and FRNRAP. The CDR3 totals 17 residues. The CDR3 region is CASGLVWQGRGNQPQHF. CDR3 nucleotide sequence: TGTGCTAGTGGTTTGGTGTGGCAGGGCCGGGGCAATCAGCCCCAGCATTTT.

The chain carries TRBV5-5 and TRBJ2-7; 9 bases fit TRBD1. From germline, CDR1 is SGHKS and CDR2 YYEKEE (reference sequence). CDR3 length equals 15 residues. The trim removed 0 bases at V and 7 bases at J, leaving 8 bases unmatched. The CDR3 reads CASSLVRTGVYEQYF. The CDR3 DNA sequence: TGTGCCAGCAGCTTGGTTAGGACAGGGGTTTATGAGCAGTACTTC.

V usage is TRBV19 and J usage is TRBJ1-5; tentatively, D is TRBD1 (5 bases). The CDR3 runs to 14 residues. CDR1 is LNHDA, CDR2 SQIVND, per germline (reference sequence). The germline V and J ends were trimmed by 3 bases and 9 bases, with 15 bases remaining between them. DNA for the CDR3: TGTGCCAGTAGTATGGAGCGGGGGTCAGGGCCCCAGCATTTT. It is translated as CASSMERGSGPQHF. The full variable domain, its missing parts supplied by reference TRBV19 and TRBJ1-5, is DGGITQSPKYLFRKEGQNVTLSCEQNLNHDAMYWYRQDPGQGLRLIYYSQIVNDFQKGDIAEGYSVSREKKESFPLTVTSAQKNPTAFYLCASSMERGSGPQHFGDGTRLSIL.

This clone was seen only once. The chain couples TRBV9 to TRBJ2-3; 7 positions match TRBD2. The V and J ends lost 2 bases and 6 bases, in that order; junction bases with no gene match: 6. The CDR3 length is 14 residues. Germline V lookup: CDR1 SGDLS, CDR2 YYNGEE. CDR3 amino acids: CASSVGEGRDTQYF. As DNA, the CDR3 is TGTGCCAGCAGCGTGGGGGAGGGACGGGATACGCAGTATTTT.

This rearrangement joins TRBV30 to TRBJ2-3; D is possibly TRBD1 or TRBD2 (6 bases each). The V end was cut by 6 bases, the J end by 3 bases, with 10 bases between. In germline, CDR1 is GTSNPN, CDR2 SVGIG (reference sequence). The CDR3 is 12 residues long. Written as DNA, the CDR3 is TGTGCCTGCCGGAGGGGGACAGATACGCAGTATTTT. This sequence encodes CACRRGTDTQYF.

The rearrangement links TRBV6-5 to TRBJ1-5; 9 positions match TRBD1. This CDR3 region has 15 residues. V shed 5 bases, J shed 4 bases, and the junction held 6 bases outside the gene matches. CDR1 and CDR2 (germline): MNHEY, SVGAGI. CDR3 protein: CASSPLGQGNQPQHF. CDR3 DNA sequence: TGTGCCAGCAGTCCCCTGGGACAGGGAAATCAGCCCCAGCATTTT.

J is TRBJ1-2 and V is TRBV29-1; D is uncertain. CDR3 length: 12 amino acids. Germline loops: CDR1 SQVTM, CDR2 ANQGSEA. Deletions cut 0 bases from V and 6 bases from J, with 8 bases between. Here the CDR3 reads CSVEDRTDGYTF. CDR3 DNA: TGCAGCGTTGAAGATCGGACGGATGGCTACACCTTC.

The chain combines TRBV7-9 with TRBJ2-1; D is ambiguous. The CDR3 length is 12 residues. The germline CDR1 and CDR2 sequences are SEHNR and FQNEAQ (reference sequence). V was cut by 5 bases and J by 6 bases, with 8 bases left in between. CDR3: CASSVDLNEQFF. CDR3 in DNA: TGTGCCAGCAGCGTGGACCTCAATGAGCAGTTCTTC.

This rearrangement joins TRBV4-3 to TRBJ2-1; maybe TRBD1 (5 bases). Per the germline V gene, CDR1 is LGHNA and CDR2 is YSLEER. CDR3 length equals 18 residues. Trimming stripped 0 bases from V and 3 bases from J, with 18 bases between. The CDR3 DNA reads as TGCGCCAGCAGCCAAGATGGGCCAAACTTGGGGCTCTACAATGAGCAGTTCTTC. This sequence encodes CASSQDGPNLGLYNEQFF.

The J gene is TRBJ2-7, the V gene TRBV6-1; D perhaps matches TRBD1 (6 bases). The germline V gene has CDR1 MNHNS and CDR2 SASEGT. V lost 4 bases to trimming and J lost 6 bases, with 19 bases between them. The CDR3 length is 15 residues. The CDR3 loop reads CASSAPDRTAFEQYF. DNA for the CDR3: TGTGCCAGCAGTGCTCCGGACAGAACGGCATTCGAGCAGTACTTC.

V usage is TRBV5-1 and J usage is TRBJ2-3, with a weak D call TRBD1 (5 bases). V lost 4 bases, J lost 2 bases, and 11 bases lay in between. The CDR3 loop spans 14 amino acids. The germline gives CDR1 SGHRS, CDR2 YFSETQ. CDR3 loop: CASSVDRDTDTQYF. The CDR3 region has the DNA TGCGCCAGCAGCGTCGACAGAGACACAGATACGCAGTATTTT.

The genes are TRBV2 and TRBJ1-2, with 10 bases fitting TRBD1. The germline V gene encodes CDR1 SNHLY and CDR2 FYNNEI. This CDR3 has 17 amino acids. V shed 3 bases, J shed 0 bases, and the junction held 7 bases outside the gene matches. The CDR3 DNA is TGTGCCAGCAGTGATATGTGGGACAGGGGAGCTAACTATGGCTACACCTTC. Protein sequence: CASSDMWDRGANYGYTF.

The V gene is TRBV11-3, the J gene TRBJ1-1; TRBD1 is a possible D gene (6 bases). The germline CDR1 and CDR2 sequences are SGHNT and YENEEA. CDR3 length: 15 residues. Trimming cost V 2 bases and J 7 bases, with 17 bases left between them. The CDR3 coding sequence is TGTGCCAGCAGCTTAAGGCCCCGGGGGGCGGATGAAGCTTTCTTT. Translating it yields CASSLRPRGADEAFF.

The rearrangement joins TRBV28 to TRBJ2-7, with 8 bases that match TRBD1. Germline-derived CDR1 and CDR2 are MDHEN and SYDVKM. The CDR3 contains 16 residues. V lost 2 bases to trimming and J lost 3 bases; unmatched junction nucleotides: 9. CDR3 in amino acids: CASSLGRQGAVYEQYF. The CDR3 DNA is TGTGCCAGCAGTTTAGGAAGGCAGGGGGCGGTCTACGAGCAGTACTTC.

This chain connects TRBV4-1 to TRBJ1-5, with D maybe TRBD1 (5 bases). The CDR3 is 15 residues long. Germline V gives CDR1 MGHRA, CDR2 YSYEKL. Trimming took 4 bases from V and 4 from J, leaving 14 bases between them. The CDR3 protein is CASSLATGGNQPQHF. The CDR3 region has the DNA TGCGCCAGCAGCCTCGCTACGGGGGGAAATCAGCCCCAGCATTTT.

The chain is built from TRBV7-6 and TRBJ2-2, with 10 bases lining up with TRBD1. Germline-derived CDR1 and CDR2 are SGHVS and FNYEAQ. The J segment lost 6 bases and the V segment lost 3 bases, leaving 7 bases of the junction unmatched. This CDR3 contains 16 residues. In nucleotides, the CDR3 is TGTGCCAGCAGCTTGGGGACAGGGGTTGTCTCCGGGGAGCTGTTTTTT. Residues: CASSLGTGVVSGELFF.

This clone has a handful of counts. The V gene is TRBV5-1, the J gene TRBJ2-7, with 10 bases matching TRBD2. V dropped 2 bases and J dropped 6; count of bases not matched to a gene: 14. The germline V gene has CDR1 SGHRS and CDR2 YFSETQ. The CDR3 has 17 amino acids. CDR3 coding DNA: TGCGCCAGCAGCTTTAAGGGGTCGCTAGCGGGAGCGGGCGAGCAGTACTTC. As protein: CASSFKGSLAGAGEQYF. The entire variable domain, with the rest obtained from reference TRBV5-1 and TRBJ2-7, is as follows: KAGVTQTPRYLIKTRGQQVTLSCSPISGHRSVSWYQQTPGQGLQFLFEYFSETQRNKGNFPGRFSGRQFSNSRSEMNVSTLELGDSALYLCASSFKGSLAGAGEQYFGPGTRLTVT.

V gene TRBV25-1 combines with J gene TRBJ2-5, with D tentatively TRBD1 or TRBD2 (6 bases each). In germline, CDR1 is MGHDK, CDR2 SYGVNS. V was pared by 0 bases and J by 5 bases, with 10 bases between. This CDR3 has 14 amino acids. CDR3 protein: CASSEYGGGETQYF. CDR3 coding DNA: TGTGCCAGCAGTGAATACGGGGGCGGGGAGACCCAGTACTTC.